This TCR beta chain was retrieved from a study of control samples from healthy donors and cancer patients (dated by TCRdb to the early 2020s). The germline V gene (reference sequence) sets CDR1 to SGHNT and CDR2 to YYREEE. The CDR3 numbers 17 residues from cysteine through phenylalanine. Of all the DNA, just the CDR3 is kept, 51 bases in frame from base 1. Trimming takes 1 base from V and 2 bases from J, and the germline ends sit 18 bases apart. Library method: the immunoSEQ multiplex PCR assay. TCRdb holds this immuneACCESS table with in-frame rearrangements only. Some clones are missing; in checked studies, unresolved V genes explain under half, and the rest has no known cause. In all, the sample holds approximately 150,000 clones, and roughly 94% of those were seen once. Of the sample, approximately 15% falls within the top ten clones. As to this clone: This receptor's antigen is unknown. Qualities for individual bases were not recorded, and no much larger clone is one base off.

The source of this sequence is a man aged 60 to 75 with colorectal cancer. Sequenced sample: PBMCs. The chain links TRBV5-4 with TRBJ1-2; no D segment can be confidently identified. The base sequence is TGTGCCAGCAGCTTGTCGCCGGGTACGGCGCTGAACTATGGCTACACCTTC. This sequence encodes CASSLSPGTALNYGYTF.